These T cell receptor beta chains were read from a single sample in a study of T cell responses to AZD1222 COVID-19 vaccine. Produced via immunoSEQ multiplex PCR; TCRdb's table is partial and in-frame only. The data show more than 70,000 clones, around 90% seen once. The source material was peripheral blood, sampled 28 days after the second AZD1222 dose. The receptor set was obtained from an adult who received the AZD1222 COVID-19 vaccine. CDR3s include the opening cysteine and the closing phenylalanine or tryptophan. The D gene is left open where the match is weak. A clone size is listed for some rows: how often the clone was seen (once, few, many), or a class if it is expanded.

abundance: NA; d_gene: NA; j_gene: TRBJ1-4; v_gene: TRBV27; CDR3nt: TGTGCCAGCAGTTTCGGGGGAAATGAAAAACTGTTTTTT; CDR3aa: CASSFGGNEKLFF
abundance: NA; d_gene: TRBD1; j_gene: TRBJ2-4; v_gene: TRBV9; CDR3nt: TGTGCCAGCAGCACTACAGGGGGCACAATGGACATTCAGTACTTC; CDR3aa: CASSTTGGTMDIQYF
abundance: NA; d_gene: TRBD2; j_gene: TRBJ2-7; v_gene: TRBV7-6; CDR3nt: TGTGCCAGCAGCCCCTTAGCGGGAGGATTAGGCGAGCAGTACTTC; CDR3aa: CASSPLAGGLGEQYF
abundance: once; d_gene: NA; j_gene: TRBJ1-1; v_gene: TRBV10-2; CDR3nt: TGCGCCAGCAGCGAGAACTCTGAAGCTTTCTTT; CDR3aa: CASSENSEAFF
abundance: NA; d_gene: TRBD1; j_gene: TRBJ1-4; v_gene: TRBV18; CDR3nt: TGTGCCAGCTCACCCGTGAACACAGGGGGCCGCGAAAATAATGAAAAACTGTTTTTT; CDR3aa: CASSPVNTGGRENNEKLFF
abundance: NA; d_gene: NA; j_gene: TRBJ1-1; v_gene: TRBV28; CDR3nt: TGTGCCAGCAGTTGGAACACTGAAGCTTTCTTT; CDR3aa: CASSWNTEAFF
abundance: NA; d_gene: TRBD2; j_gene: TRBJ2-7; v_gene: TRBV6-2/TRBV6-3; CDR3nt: TGTGCCAGCAGTTATTGGGGGACTAGCGGGAGGTTTGGCTACGAGCAGTACTTC; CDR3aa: CASSYWGTSGRFGYEQYF
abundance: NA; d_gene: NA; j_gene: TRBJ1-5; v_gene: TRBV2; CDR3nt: TGTGCCAGCACCCTCGGCCCTAATCAGCCCCAGCATTTT; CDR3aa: CASTLGPNQPQHF
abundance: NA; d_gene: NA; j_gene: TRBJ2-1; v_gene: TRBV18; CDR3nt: TGTGCCAGCTCACCACGAGCGCAGCGTGGAGAGTCTGAGCAGTTCTTC; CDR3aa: CASSPRAQRGESEQFF
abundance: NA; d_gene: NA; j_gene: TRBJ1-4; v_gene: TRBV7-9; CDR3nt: TGTGCCAGCAGCTTAGCGCCGGCAGACAGTGAAAAACTGTTTTTT; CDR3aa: CASSLAPADSEKLFF
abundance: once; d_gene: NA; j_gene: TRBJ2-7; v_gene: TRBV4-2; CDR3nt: TGTGCCAGCAGTCCGTCGGGAGAGGGGGACTACGAGCAGTACTTC; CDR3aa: CASSPSGEGDYEQYF
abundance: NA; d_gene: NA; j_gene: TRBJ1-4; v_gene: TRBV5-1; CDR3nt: TGCGCCAGCAGCTTGGGGGTGACACAGGGAGAAAAACTGTTTTTT; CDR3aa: CASSLGVTQGEKLFF
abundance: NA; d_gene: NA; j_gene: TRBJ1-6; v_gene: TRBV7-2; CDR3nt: TGTGCCAGCAGCTTAATGAGGGAAAAAAGTTCACCCCTCCACTTT; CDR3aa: CASSLMREKSSPLHF
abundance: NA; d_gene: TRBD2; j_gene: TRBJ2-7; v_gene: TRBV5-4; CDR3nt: TGTGCCAGCAGCTACGGACTAGCGGGACCCTACGAGCAGTACTTC; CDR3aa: CASSYGLAGPYEQYF
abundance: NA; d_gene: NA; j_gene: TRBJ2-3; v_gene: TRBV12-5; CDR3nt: TGTGCTAGTGGTTTGAACAGGGTAGGCACAGATACGCAGTATTTT; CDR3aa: CASGLNRVGTDTQYF
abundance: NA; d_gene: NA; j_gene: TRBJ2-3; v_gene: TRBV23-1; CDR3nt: TGCGCCAGCAGTCAATCCTTAGGTCCGACAGATACGCAGTATTTT; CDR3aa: CASSQSLGPTDTQYF
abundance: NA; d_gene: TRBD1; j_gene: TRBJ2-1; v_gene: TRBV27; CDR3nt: TGTGCCAGCAGTCCTTGGGACAGGGCGAATTTGAATGAGCAGTTCTTC; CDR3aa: CASSPWDRANLNEQFF
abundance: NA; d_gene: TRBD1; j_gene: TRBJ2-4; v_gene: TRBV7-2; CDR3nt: TGTGCCAGCAGCTTAGACTTGGGGCGAGGACAGGTCGGCTTC; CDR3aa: CASSLDLGRGQVGF
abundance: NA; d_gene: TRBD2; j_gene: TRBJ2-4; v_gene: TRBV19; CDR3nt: TGTGCCAGTAGTATATATCAGACGGGGGGAAGGAACATTCAGTACTTC; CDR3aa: CASSIYQTGGRNIQYF
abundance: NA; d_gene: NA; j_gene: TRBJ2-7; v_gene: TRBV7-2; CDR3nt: TGTGCCAGCAGCCCTGGAGGCGAGCAGTACTTC; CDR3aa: CASSPGGEQYF
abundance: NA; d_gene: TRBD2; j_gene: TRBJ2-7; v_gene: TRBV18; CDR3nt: TGTGCCAGCTCACCGTCGTGGGGGACTAGCGGGAGTTTCTACGAGCAGTACTTC; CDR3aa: CASSPSWGTSGSFYEQYF
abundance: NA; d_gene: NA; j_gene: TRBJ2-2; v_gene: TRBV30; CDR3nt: TGTGCCTGGAGTCGCGGATTTACAAACACCGGGGAGCTGTTTTTT; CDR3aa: CAWSRGFTNTGELFF
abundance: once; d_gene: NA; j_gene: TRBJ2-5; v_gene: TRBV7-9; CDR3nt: TGTGCCAGCAGCGGGAGGGAGACCCAGTACTTC; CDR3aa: CASSGRETQYF